These 26 T cell receptor beta chains share one sample of origin, sequenced in a study of STAT5B mutations in CD4+ large granular lymphocyte leukemia. Only in-frame clones appear in the TCRdb table, and some are missing; sequencing was by immunoSEQ multiplex PCR. The sample contains 25,000 to 30,000 clones, 78% of which appear only once. Source material: CD4+ T cells from blood buffy coats. All receptors derive from a human donor in good health.

The gene calls are TRBV4-1 and TRBJ2-3; perhaps TRBD2 as D (6 bases). The CDR3 is made up of 15 amino acids. Germline lookup yields CDR1 MGHRA and CDR2 YSYEKL. V was pared by 4 bases and J by 1 base, with 12 bases between. DNA of the CDR3: TGCGCCAGCAGCCCCCAATCTAGCGGCACAGATACGCAGTATTTT. This gives the protein CASSPQSSGTDTQYF.

Note on this clone: The junction does not match germline at one end; this may be a read error. The chain combines TRBV27 with TRBJ1-4; perhaps TRBD1 as D (5 bases). Germline V gives CDR1 MNHEY, CDR2 SMNVEV (reference sequence). This CDR3 spans 13 amino acids. CDR3 sequence: CASRRDPKEKLFF. In DNA form, the CDR3 reads TGTGCCAGCAGACGGGACCCTAAAGAAAAACTGTTTTTT.

This clone has a handful of counts. This CDR3 reads CASSGDRGQPQHF. CDR3 in DNA: TGTGCCAGCAGTGGAGACAGGGGTCAGCCCCAGCATTTT. The chain carries TRBV6-1 and TRBJ1-5; 8 nucleotides match TRBD1. The CDR3 is 13 residues long. V trimming: 4 bases; J trimming: 6 bases; junction bases outside the gene matches: 2. Per the germline V gene, CDR1 is MNHNS and CDR2 is SASEGT.

The chain combines TRBV5-1 with TRBJ1-5, with D perhaps TRBD1 (5 bases). CDR3 length: 14 residues. Trimming took 3 bases from V and 7 from J, leaving 14 bases between them. CDR1 SGHRS and CDR2 YFSETQ come from the germline V gene. CDR3 sequence (DNA): TGCGCCAGCAGCTGGCAGGGCATGGAGCAGCCCCAGCATTTT. It specifies CASSWQGMEQPQHF.

CDR3 coding DNA: TGTGCCAGCAGCCCCTCTAATCTAGCGGGAGAACCCAATGAGCAGTTCTTC. It yields the protein CASSPSNLAGEPNEQFF. This chain connects TRBV9 to TRBJ2-1, with 10 bases that match TRBD2. V dropped 4 bases and J dropped 6; count of bases not matched to a gene: 13. CDR1 and CDR2 from the germline V gene are SGDLS and YYNGEE. The CDR3 is 17 amino acids.

This clone occurred a few times. CDR3 sequence: CAWGDRPEAFF. DNA of the CDR3: TGTGCCTGGGGGGACAGGCCTGAAGCTTTCTTT. This chain links TRBV30 with TRBJ1-1; the match to TRBD1 covers 8 bases. CDR1 and CDR2 (germline): GTSNPN, SVGIG (reference sequence). The V segment lost 5 bases and the J segment 6 bases; nucleotides outside the gene matches: 2. This CDR3 is 11 amino acids long.

The V gene is TRBV7-6, the J gene TRBJ2-1; 11 bases map to TRBD2. The CDR3 spans 16 residues. With 1 base clipped from V and 6 bases from J, the junction kept 5 bases outside the gene matches. Looked up from germline, CDR1 is SGHVS and CDR2 is FNYEAQ. The CDR3 loop is CASSLETSGVRNEQFF. CDR3 coding DNA: TGTGCCAGCAGCTTAGAGACTAGCGGGGTTCGCAATGAGCAGTTCTTC.

Details on this clone: Other DNA sequences in this specimen translate into the identical CDR3. The chain carries TRBV18 and TRBJ2-5; the D call may be TRBD1 or TRBD2 (5 bases each). The germline V gene encodes CDR1 KGHSH and CDR2 LQKENI. Trimming shortened V by 3 bases and J by 1 base, and 9 bases separated the two germline ends. CDR3 length equals 14 residues. CDR3 sequence reads: CASSPPGTQETQYF. CDR3 DNA: TGTGCCAGCTCACCTCCCGGGACCCAAGAGACCCAGTACTTC. Filled out from reference TRBV18 and TRBJ2-5, the complete variable domain reads NAGVMQNPRHLVRRRGQEARLRCSPMKGHSHVYWYRQLPEEGLKFMVYLQKENIIDESGMPKERFSAEFPKEGPSILRIQQVVRGDSAAYFCASSPPGTQETQYFGPGTRLLVL.

V gene TRBV5-1 combines with J gene TRBJ2-5; perhaps TRBD2 as D (6 bases). Trimming pared 6 bases from V and 4 bases from J, leaving 19 bases between. Germline V CDR1 and CDR2: SGHRS, YFSETQ. The CDR3 covers 15 residues. The CDR3 DNA is TGCGCCAGCACCTCGAGACTAGGCCTGGGAGAGACCCAGTACTTC. It translates to CASTSRLGLGETQYF.

This chain connects TRBV28 to TRBJ1-2; D remains unclear. From germline, CDR1 is MDHEN and CDR2 SYDVKM. V gave up 3 bases and J gave up 4 bases, with 6 bases separating them. The CDR3 extends over 12 amino acids. CDR3 in amino acids: CASSLVRYGYTF. In nucleotides, the CDR3 is TGTGCCAGCAGTTTGGTCCGCTATGGCTACACCTTC.

This clone was observed a single time. A read error may produce the germline difference seen at one junction end. The CDR3 DNA sequence: TGTGCTAGCAGCCTAGCGGGGGACAATGAGCAGTTCTTC. It translates to CASSLAGDNEQFF. The chain uses TRBV7-7 and TRBJ2-1; 10 positions agree with TRBD2. The CDR3 is 13 amino acids. Germline CDR1 is SSHAT and CDR2 is FNYEAQ (reference sequence).

The chain joins TRBV2 to TRBJ1-2, with 7 positions matching TRBD1. CDR1 and CDR2 from the germline V gene are SNHLY and FYNNEI. The CDR3 is 14 amino acids. Trimming removed 4 bases from V and 5 bases from J; junction bases left unmatched: 7. CDR3 coding DNA: TGTGCCAGCAGTGTAAACAGGGGAGGGTATGGCTACACCTTC. Encoded protein: CASSVNRGGYGYTF.

The chain joins TRBV10-3 to TRBJ2-5, with 7 bases fitting TRBD1. CDR3 size: 14 residues. CDR1 and CDR2 from the germline V gene are ENHRY and SYGVKD. Trimming removed 6 bases from V and 5 bases from J; junction bases left unmatched: 9. The CDR3 nucleotides are TGTGCCATCAGAGACGTCACCAGGGGGGAGACCCAGTACTTC. It codes for CAIRDVTRGETQYF.

This clone was detected only a few times. The J gene is TRBJ1-5, the V gene TRBV4-1, with TRBD1 as a possible D gene (5 bases). This CDR3 contains 17 residues. The V gene's germline CDR1 is MGHRA and CDR2 YSYEKL. V was clipped by 0 bases and J by 0 bases, with 12 bases between them. The CDR3 reads CASSQEEQDYSNQPQHF. CDR3 nucleotide sequence: TGCGCCAGCAGCCAAGAAGAACAGGACTATAGCAATCAGCCCCAGCATTTT.

The rearrangement uses TRBV7-9 and TRBJ1-1; tentative D call: TRBD1 (5 bases). The CDR3 has 14 amino acids. Germline CDR1 is SEHNR and CDR2 is FQNEAQ (reference sequence). V was cut by 5 bases and J by 2 bases, with 12 bases left in between. The CDR3 DNA follows: TGTGCCAGCAGCAAGGGCAGGGATAACACTGAAGCTTTCTTT. Translation: CASSKGRDNTEAFF.

This chain joins TRBV5-5 and TRBJ1-2; D possibly corresponds to TRBD1 (5 bases). This CDR3 has 15 amino acids. Trimming removed 1 base from V and 8 bases from J, with 18 bases in between. Looked up from germline, CDR1 is SGHKS and CDR2 is YYEKEE (reference sequence). CDR3 DNA: TGTGCCAGCAGCTTGTCCCACTGGGAAACAGGAGGCTACACCTTC. This gives the protein CASSLSHWETGGYTF. Supplemented by reference TRBV5-5 and TRBJ1-2, the full variable domain reads DAGVTQSPTHLIKTRGQQVTLRCSPISGHKSVSWYQQVLGQGPQFIFQYYEKEERGRGNFPDRFSARQFPNYSSELNVNALLLGDSALYLCASSLSHWETGGYTFGSGTRLTVV.

The rearrangement joins TRBV19 to TRBJ1-5, with TRBD1 matching 7 bases. Trimming took 5 bases from V and 2 from J; bases not matched to a gene: 6. This CDR3 spans 15 amino acids. Germline-derived CDR1 and CDR2 are LNHDA and SQIVND (reference sequence). CDR3 amino acids: CASSPQDRGNQPQHF. DNA for the CDR3: TGTGCCAGTAGTCCGCAAGACAGGGGCAATCAGCCCCAGCATTTT.

This chain uses TRBV7-2 with TRBJ2-7, with D maybe TRBD1 (5 bases). Germline CDR1 reads SGHTA; CDR2 reads FQGNSA. The CDR3 runs to 13 residues. V was pared by 3 bases and J by 5 bases, with 11 bases between. This chain's CDR3 is CASSFPAGNEQYF. The DNA of the CDR3 is TGTGCCAGCAGCTTTCCGGCAGGGAACGAGCAGTACTTC.

The chain joins TRBV10-3 to TRBJ2-2; D remains unclear. Trimming removed 6 bases at V and 7 bases at J, with 9 bases between. CDR1 is ENHRY, CDR2 SYGVKD, per germline. The CDR3 consists of 12 residues. DNA for the CDR3: TGTGCCATCAGAAGGGTCAGCGGGGAGCTGTTTTTT. Residues: CAIRRVSGELFF.

The chain employs TRBV29-1 and TRBJ2-7; TRBD1 matches at 7 bases. V lost 4 bases to trimming and J lost 2 bases; unmatched junction nucleotides: 5. This CDR3 comprises 13 residues. Germline V lookup: CDR1 SQVTM, CDR2 ANQGSEA. The CDR3 protein is CSVGDSTPYEQYF. Here the CDR3 DNA reads TGCAGCGTTGGGGACAGCACCCCCTACGAGCAGTACTTC.

The chain links TRBV5-1 to TRBJ2-2, with a tentative D call TRBD1 (5 bases). CDR1 and CDR2 (germline): SGHRS, YFSETQ. The CDR3 is 15 residues long. Between the trimmed V and J ends, which lost 1 base and 5 bases, there was a span of 12 bases. Here the CDR3 DNA reads TGCGCCAGCAGCTTGCCCCAGGGTGGTACCGGGGAGCTGTTTTTT. Its translation: CASSLPQGGTGELFF.

The chain couples TRBV9 to TRBJ1-2; the match to TRBD1 covers 8 bases. Germline CDR1 is SGDLS and CDR2 is YYNGEE. The CDR3 has 13 amino acids. Losses at the gene ends were 1 base for V and 7 bases for J; bases not matched to a gene: 3. This CDR3 reads CASSVTQGVGYTF. In DNA, the CDR3 is TGTGCCAGCAGCGTAACACAGGGGGTTGGCTACACCTTC.

The chain employs TRBV19 and TRBJ2-5, with D maybe TRBD2 (5 bases). Germline V lookup: CDR1 LNHDA, CDR2 SQIVND (reference sequence). This CDR3 spans 14 amino acids. V dropped 5 bases and J dropped 2 bases, with 12 bases sitting between them. The chain's CDR3 is CASSSGVYQETQYF. The CDR3, as DNA: TGTGCCAGTAGTTCCGGGGTATATCAAGAGACCCAGTACTTC.

The chain links TRBV6-5 to TRBJ1-6; no reliable D call. Trimming removed 6 bases from V and 7 bases from J, with 10 bases in between. Germline V CDR1 and CDR2: MNHEY, SVGAGI. CDR3 length: 13 residues. CDR3 nucleotide sequence: TGTGCCAGCAGCAGCACGAGAAATTCACCCCTCCACTTT. Protein sequence: CASSSTRNSPLHF.

This sequence joins TRBV28 and TRBJ2-3; TRBD1 matches 11 bases. The CDR3 sequence is 16 residues long. The J segment lost 15 bases and the V segment lost 4 bases, leaving 18 bases of the junction unmatched. Germline V lookup: CDR1 MDHEN, CDR2 SYDVKM. The CDR3 loop reads CASSSWTGGSENSYYF. CDR3 sequence (DNA): TGTGCCAGCAGTTCCTGGACAGGGGGCTCGGAAAACAGTTATTATTTT.

This clone was detected a few times. V and J are TRBV10-3 and TRBJ1-5; D is undetermined. Germline values: CDR1 ENHRY, CDR2 SYGVKD. V was clipped by 0 bases and J by 4 bases, with 10 bases between them. The CDR3 totals 15 residues. The DNA for the CDR3 is TGTGCCATCAGTGAGTCGAGAGACGGTAATCAGCCCCAGCATTTT. It yields the protein CAISESRDGNQPQHF.